This T cell receptor (beta chain) is from a study of identical twins. Germline CDR1 is SEHNR and CDR2 is FQNEAQ (reference sequence). Losses at the gene ends were 5 bases for V and 3 bases for J; bases not matched to a gene: 11. This CDR3 has 16 amino acids. This clonotype was counted ten times or more. MiXCR, run by TCRdb on the 5' RACE reads, gives a single entry per CDR3 protein. Here the sample spans approximately 190,000 distinct CDR3 sequences, 15% to 20% being singletons. The same sample was also studied in work on T cells expressing NK-cell markers.

This receptor was obtained from a woman aged 18-35 years in good health. Sequenced material: CD8+ T cells sorted from blood. This chain links TRBV7-9 with TRBJ2-7; 9 bases align to TRBD1. In DNA form, the CDR3 reads TGTGCCAGCAGCCTACCCCGGGACAGGGTAGACTACGAGCAGTACTTC. This codes for CASSLPRDRVDYEQYF. Using reference TRBV7-9 and TRBJ2-7 for the parts outside the CDR3, the full variable domain is DTGVSQNPRHKITKRGQNVTFRCDPISEHNRLYWYRQTLGQGPEFLTYFQNEAQLEKSRLLSDRFSAERPKGSFSTLEIQRTEQGDSAMYLCASSLPRDRVDYEQYFGPGTRLTVT.